The source of this TCR beta chain is a study of a mutant IDH1 vaccine in newly diagnosed glioma. The V end lost 9 bases, the J end lost 0 bases, and 17 bases lay between the germline ends. Germline CDR1 is LNHDA and CDR2 is SQIVND (reference sequence). This CDR3 spans 16 amino acids. Time point specified: week 23, last vaccination. Topical imiquimod accompanied each vaccine dose, which consisted of 300 ug of mutant IDH1 20-mer peptide. A remark on this clone: Its antigen is unknown.

Clones were read by immunoSEQ multiplex PCR, and TCRdb kept only the in-frame ones, dropping some. Among 35,000 to 50,000 clones listed, approximately 84% were seen once. The receptor comes from a woman between 18 and 29 years old with glioma. Some clones in this sample may be carry-over from other donors' samples. The rearrangement joins TRBV19 to TRBJ1-4; D perhaps matches TRBD1 (6 bases). The sequences come from PBMCs, collected from a glioma patient whose treatment included an IDH1 peptide vaccine. CDR3 sequence (DNA): TGTGCCAGCCATAATTGGGACATCTCAACTAATGAAAAACTGTTTTTT. Amino acids: CASHNWDISTNEKLFF.